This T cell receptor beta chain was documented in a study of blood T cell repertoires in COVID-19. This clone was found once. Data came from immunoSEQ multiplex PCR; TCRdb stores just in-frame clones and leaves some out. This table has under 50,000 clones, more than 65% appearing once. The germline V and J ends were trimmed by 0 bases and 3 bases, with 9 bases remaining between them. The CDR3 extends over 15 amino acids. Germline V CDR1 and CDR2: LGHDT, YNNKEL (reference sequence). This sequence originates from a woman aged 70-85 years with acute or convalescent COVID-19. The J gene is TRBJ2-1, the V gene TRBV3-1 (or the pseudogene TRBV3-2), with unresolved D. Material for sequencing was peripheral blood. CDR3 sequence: CASSQEPLNYNEQFF. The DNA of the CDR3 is TGTGCCAGCAGCCAAGAACCACTCAACTACAATGAGCAGTTCTTC.